The next 31 T cell receptor beta chains were all read from a single sample in a study of T cells in Graves' hyperthyroidism and ophthalmopathy. RNA transcripts gave rise to amplified TCR beta CDR3 regions. An initial round of RT-PCR targeting the TCR CDR3 relied on the HTBI primer set. TCRdb redid the calling of the multiplex PCR reads with MiXCR, one entry per CDR3 protein. This sample has about 380,000 distinct CDR3 sequences, with under 20% found just once. The sequenced sample consisted of blood. All receptors derive from a man aged 18 to 29 with Graves' ophthalmopathy.

This clonotype was recorded many times. The chain is built from TRBV5-6 and TRBJ1-5; D gene ambiguous. The germline V and J ends were trimmed by 0 bases and 6 bases, with 10 bases remaining between them. The CDR3 is 14 amino acids. The germline V gene has CDR1 SGHDT and CDR2 YYEEEE. CDR3 loop: CASSLEGEGQPQHF. CDR3 in DNA: TGTGCCAGCAGCTTGGAAGGTGAAGGTCAGCCCCAGCATTTT.

This clonotype was counted many times. The V gene is TRBV3-1, the J gene TRBJ1-5; no clear D. V was clipped by 1 base and J by 10 bases, with 5 bases between them. The CDR3 is 11 residues long. CDR1 LGHDT and CDR2 YNNKEL come from the germline V gene (reference sequence). The CDR3 DNA follows: TGTGCCAGCAGCCAAGGGGGACCCCAGCATTTT. It codes for CASSQGGPQHF.

This clonotype has just a few counts. The junction does not match germline at one end; this may be a read error. The rearrangement links TRBV12-3 or TRBV12-4 to TRBJ2-2; 11 bases map to TRBD1. The CDR3 sequence is 17 residues long. CDR3: CASSSIAGTGGTGELLF. In nucleotides, the CDR3 is TGTGCCAGCAGCTCAATCGCCGGGACAGGGGGAACTGGGGAGCTGCTTTTT.

This clonotype was recorded many times. The rearrangement uses TRBV14 and TRBJ1-1; D is unclear. Trimming took 0 bases from V and 9 from J, leaving 14 bases between them. CDR1 SGHDN and CDR2 FVKESK come from the germline V gene. The CDR3 extends over 14 amino acids. The CDR3 DNA sequence: TGTGCCAGCAGCCAAGATAGGAGTTGGAGAAAAGCTTTCTTT. This gives the protein CASSQDRSWRKAFF.

The V and J genes are TRBV7-9 and TRBJ1-3, with 10 bases matching TRBD1. The V gene's germline CDR1 is SEHNR and CDR2 FQNEAQ (reference sequence). V lost 5 bases and J lost 4; bases outside the gene matches: 2. The CDR3 totals 14 residues. DNA of the CDR3: TGTGCCAGCAGCCCGGACAGGGGGGGAAACACCATATATTTT. Translation gives CASSPDRGGNTIYF.

The table lists this clonotype with a few counts. This rearrangement joins TRBV20-1 to TRBJ2-5; D unresolved. The CDR3 covers 15 residues. Germline assignment: CDR1 DFQATT and CDR2 SNEGSKA (reference sequence). V was cut by 3 bases and J by 3 bases, with 17 bases left in between. CDR3 nucleotides: TGCAGTGCTAGTCTTGTAAAGGCCTTTGAAGAGACCCAGTACTTC. It codes for CSASLVKAFEETQYF.

This clonotype was counted at least ten times. V and J are TRBV27 and TRBJ1-1; perhaps TRBD1 as D (6 bases). Trimming took 5 bases from V and 9 from J, leaving 16 bases between them. Germline lookup yields CDR1 MNHEY and CDR2 SMNVEV (reference sequence). This CDR3 has 13 amino acids. CDR3 nucleotides: TGTGCCAGCAGTCTCGGGACAAAAAGTCAAGCTTTCTTT. Protein: CASSLGTKSQAFF.

The table lists this clonotype with many counts. The chain is built from TRBV11-2 and TRBJ2-7; tentatively, D is TRBD2 (5 bases). Germline CDR1 and CDR2: SGHAT and FQNNGV. The CDR3 extends over 15 amino acids. V lost 5 bases and J lost 6, with 20 bases in between. The CDR3 nucleotides are TGTGCCAGCAGCCCTTTCACTAGTCCGGCTTCCGAGCAGTACTTC. Translating it yields CASSPFTSPASEQYF.

This clonotype has ten or more counts. The chain carries TRBV3-1 and TRBJ2-7, with TRBD1 matching over 9 bases. The junction had 2 bases not matched to a gene; V was cut back by 2 bases and J by 3 bases. Germline V CDR1 and CDR2: LGHDT, YNNKEL (reference sequence). The length of the CDR3 is 14 residues. Written as DNA, the CDR3 is TGTGCCAGCAGCCAACCGGGACAGGGCTACGAGCAGTACTTC. Protein sequence: CASSQPGQGYEQYF.

The chain uses TRBV7-8 and TRBJ1-5; TRBD1 agrees at 8 bases. V shed 3 bases and J 6 bases; nucleotides not matched to a gene: 7. The CDR3 runs to 15 residues. Germline V CDR1 and CDR2: SGHVS, FQNEAQ. This chain's CDR3 is CASSFGQGGSQPQHF. CDR3 in DNA: TGTGCCAGCAGCTTTGGACAGGGAGGGAGTCAGCCCCAGCATTTT.

This clonotype was picked up many times. CDR3 DNA: TGTGCCAGCAGTGCCTATAGCGGGGCGTACAATGAGCAGTTCTTC. Translating gives CASSAYSGAYNEQFF. The rearrangement joins TRBV6-1 to TRBJ2-1; 8 bases map to TRBD2. Losses at the gene ends were 4 bases for V and 4 bases for J; bases not matched to a gene: 6. The germline V gene encodes CDR1 MNHNS and CDR2 SASEGT. The CDR3 sequence is 15 residues long.

This clonotype was seen at least ten times. This chain connects TRBV5-5 to TRBJ2-7; D ambiguous. This CDR3 has 13 residues. Looked up from germline, CDR1 is SGHKS and CDR2 is YYEKEE (reference sequence). V lost 2 bases and J 2 bases, leaving 8 bases between the germline ends. CDR3 amino acids: CASSLFTAYEQYF. The CDR3 DNA reads as TGTGCCAGCAGCTTATTCACGGCCTACGAGCAGTACTTC.

This clonotype was observed a handful of times. This chain uses TRBV10-3 with TRBJ2-1, with 10 positions matching TRBD1. This CDR3 is built from 14 residues. With V trimmed by 6 bases and J by 5 bases, 4 bases remained unmatched. Germline CDR1 and CDR2: ENHRY and SYGVKD. The DNA for the CDR3 is TGTGCCATCAGCCTCGGACAGGGGGACAATGAGCAGTTCTTC. It translates to CAISLGQGDNEQFF.

This clonotype occurred many times. This rearrangement joins TRBV6-5 to TRBJ1-5; D unresolved. Trimming cost V 0 bases and J 7 bases, with 13 bases left between them. The CDR3 is made up of 15 amino acids. Germline assignment: CDR1 MNHEY and CDR2 SVGAGI. The CDR3 reads CASSYSSGVVQPQHF. DNA of the CDR3: TGTGCCAGCAGTTACTCGAGCGGGGTCGTCCAGCCCCAGCATTTT.

This clonotype appeared many times. The chain links TRBV11-2 to TRBJ1-5, with D possibly matching TRBD1 (6 bases). The length of the CDR3 is 13 residues. The germline V and J ends were trimmed by 6 bases and 7 bases, with 13 bases remaining between them. The germline CDR1 and CDR2 sequences are SGHAT and FQNNGV. CDR3 residues: CASSLEGDQPQHF. The CDR3 nucleotides read TGTGCCAGCAGTTTGGAGGGGGACCAGCCCCAGCATTTT.

This clonotype showed up many times. The chain has TRBV9 and TRBJ2-5; D unresolved. The germline CDR1 and CDR2 sequences are SGDLS and YYNGEE. The V end was cut by 0 bases, the J end by 3 bases, with 12 bases between. This CDR3 has 15 amino acids. CDR3 coding DNA: TGTGCCAGCAGCGTAGAAGTACACCATAAAGAGACCCAGTACTTC. Amino acids: CASSVEVHHKETQYF. Full variable domain (missing parts from reference TRBV9 and TRBJ2-5): DSGVTQTPKHLITATGQRVTLRCSPRSGDLSVYWYQQSLDQGLQFLIQYYNGEERAKGNILERFSAQQFPDLHSELNLSSLELGDSALYFCASSVEVHHKETQYFGPGTRLLVL.

This clonotype was seen ten or more times. J is TRBJ1-1 and V is TRBV5-1; D is unresolved. V gave up 7 bases and J gave up 8 bases, with 21 bases separating them. Germline V gene lookup returns CDR1 SGHRS and CDR2 YFSETQ. The length of the CDR3 is 14 residues. The DNA for the CDR3 is TGCGCCAGCGGAGAGACGGTCGGTCGTGTAGAAGCTTTCTTT. It translates to CASGETVGRVEAFF. Full variable domain (outside the CDR3, taken from reference TRBV5-1 and TRBJ1-1): KAGVTQTPRYLIKTRGQQVTLSCSPISGHRSVSWYQQTPGQGLQFLFEYFSETQRNKGNFPGRFSGRQFSNSRSEMNVSTLELGDSALYLCASGETVGRVEAFFGQGTRLTVV.

This clonotype was observed a handful of times. This may be a read error: a much more frequent sequence differs by one nucleotide. CDR3 sequence (DNA): TGTGCCAGCAGTCCGTCCGCGACGGGTGCGCAGTATTTT. Its protein product is CASSPSATGAQYF. The J gene is TRBJ2-3, the V gene TRBV28; D is unclear. The V end lost 5 bases, the J end lost 10 bases, and 16 bases lay between the germline ends. This CDR3 spans 13 amino acids. Germline V gene lookup returns CDR1 MDHEN and CDR2 SYDVKM.

The chain uses TRBV10-2 and TRBJ1-1; weak D call: TRBD1 (5 bases). Looked up from germline, CDR1 is WSHSY and CDR2 is SAAADI. V lost 6 bases and J 0 bases, leaving 11 bases between the germline ends. The CDR3 length is 14 residues. The CDR3 DNA reads TGCGCCAGCAGGGGGACGGTCATGAACACTGAAGCTTTCTTT. The encoded protein is CASRGTVMNTEAFF.

This rearrangement joins TRBV20-1 to TRBJ2-3; D is unresolved. V was cut by 1 base and J by 8 bases, with 7 bases left in between. The CDR3 totals 11 residues. Germline-derived CDR1 and CDR2 are DFQATT and SNEGSKA (reference sequence). CDR3 bases: TGCAGTGCTAGAGGGTCCCTTACGCAGTATTTT. Translating it yields CSARGSLTQYF.

The chain carries TRBV9 and TRBJ1-2; D call uncertain. This CDR3 contains 13 residues. CDR1 and CDR2 (germline): SGDLS, YYNGEE. Trimming left V 4 bases short and J 5 bases short, with 12 bases between. CDR3 protein: CASSRDEGYGYTF. For the CDR3, the DNA is TGTGCCAGCAGCAGGGATGAGGGTTATGGCTACACCTTC.

This chain links TRBV5-4 with TRBJ1-2; the D is unclear. The ends were cut back, 0 bases at V and 0 bases at J, with 6 bases in the middle. This CDR3 is 14 amino acids long. Germline lookup yields CDR1 SGHNT and CDR2 YYREEE (reference sequence). In DNA form, the CDR3 reads TGTGCCAGCAGCTTGGCTGGTCCTAACTATGGCTACACCTTC. Translation gives CASSLAGPNYGYTF.

This clonotype was detected once. One base away lies a much larger clone, so this may be a sequencing read error. The chain recombines TRBV3-1 with TRBJ1-3; D unclear. From germline, CDR1 is LGHDT and CDR2 YNNKEL (reference sequence). V gave up 6 bases and J gave up 0 bases, with 12 bases separating them. The CDR3 is made up of 15 amino acids. CDR3 sequence (DNA): TGTGCCAGCAGTATCGACTCAGGCTCTGGAAACACCATATATTTT. Translation: CASSIDSGSGNTIYF.

This clonotype has just a few counts. The chain recombines TRBV5-1 with TRBJ2-7; 9 nucleotides line up with TRBD1. Per germline, CDR1 SGHRS and CDR2 YFSETQ. Unmatched junction bases numbered 4, after V lost 3 bases and J lost 0 bases. This CDR3 has 15 amino acids. CDR3 sequence reads: CASSWGDRDSYEQYF. In DNA form, the CDR3 reads TGCGCCAGCAGCTGGGGGGACAGGGACTCCTACGAGCAGTACTTC.

The CDR3 here is CASSAHRDRGRGNTQYF. DNA of the CDR3: TGTGCCAGCAGCGCCCACCGGGACAGGGGGCGCGGAAATACGCAGTATTTT. The chain recombines TRBV2 with TRBJ2-3; TRBD1 matches at 12 bases. Trimming took 6 bases from V and 7 from J; bases not matched to a gene: 14. CDR1 is SNHLY, CDR2 FYNNEI, per germline. The CDR3 consists of 17 residues.

This clonotype was found many times. The rearrangement uses TRBV7-2 and TRBJ2-5, with 11 bases lining up with TRBD1. There are 17 residues in the CDR3. V dropped 1 base and J dropped 5; count of bases not matched to a gene: 9. The germline CDR1 and CDR2 sequences are SGHTA and FQGNSA. CDR3 amino acids: CASSLGGTGGGWETQYF. The CDR3 DNA sequence: TGTGCCAGCAGCTTAGGGGGGACAGGGGGAGGTTGGGAGACCCAGTACTTC.

In its sample, this clonotype was seen a few times. Possible read error: a much larger clone is one base away. This rearrangement joins TRBV7-3 to TRBJ2-1, with 8 bases matching TRBD2. Germline CDR1 reads SGHTA; CDR2 reads FQGTGA. The CDR3 sequence is 15 residues long. CDR3 in amino acids: CASSYNSGEYNEQSF. CDR3 DNA sequence: TGTGCCAGCAGCTACAATAGCGGGGAATACAATGAGCAGTCCTTC.

The genes are TRBV18 and TRBJ2-5; 8 nucleotides agree with TRBD1. Looked up from germline, CDR1 is KGHSH and CDR2 is LQKENI. The CDR3 covers 16 residues. Trimming took 4 bases from V and 1 from J; bases not matched to a gene: 8. The CDR3 region is CASSRQGATTQETQYF. CDR3 coding DNA: TGTGCCAGCTCACGTCAGGGGGCGACAACCCAAGAGACCCAGTACTTC. Looking up the rest from reference TRBV18 and TRBJ2-5 gives the full variable domain: NAGVMQNPRHLVRRRGQEARLRCSPMKGHSHVYWYRQLPEEGLKFMVYLQKENIIDESGMPKERFSAEFPKEGPSILRIQQVVRGDSAAYFCASSRQGATTQETQYFGPGTRLLVL.

This clonotype was observed many times. This chain uses TRBV12-3 or TRBV12-4 with TRBJ2-5, with D perhaps being TRBD1 or TRBD2 (6 bases each). The V gene lost 7 bases and the J gene lost 2 bases, with 14 bases spanning the gap. CDR3 length: 14 amino acids. CDR3 in DNA: TGTGCCAGCACCCCGGGGGCTGCGCAAGAGACCCAGTACTTC. This gives the protein CASTPGAAQETQYF.

This clonotype was seen only once. The chain is built from TRBV28 and TRBJ2-2, with unresolved D. V gave up 5 bases and J gave up 2 bases, with 12 bases separating them. Germline CDR1 and CDR2: MDHEN and SYDVKM. The CDR3 loop spans 15 amino acids. The CDR3 DNA reads TGTGCCAGCAGTGTCCAGTGGTTAAACACCGGGGAGCTGTTTTTT. Translation gives CASSVQWLNTGELFF.

This clonotype was picked up many times. The genes are TRBV20-1 and TRBJ2-7; TRBD1 or TRBD2 may be the D gene (6 bases each). V lost 5 bases and J lost 3, with 23 bases in between. CDR1 and CDR2 (germline): DFQATT, SNEGSKA (reference sequence). The CDR3 is 16 residues long. The CDR3 sequence: CSAEARLEGGGYEQYF. In DNA form, the CDR3 reads TGCAGTGCTGAGGCCAGGTTGGAGGGGGGTGGCTACGAGCAGTACTTC.